This T cell receptor (beta chain) was found in a study of tumor-infiltrating lymphocytes in primary liver carcinoma. Study-level results: Tumors had a top-250-clone fraction that was significantly higher than blood (p = 0.039). CD8+ and CD4+ repertoires went uncompared, the samples being bulk unsorted. Tumor region pairs showed greater overlap than either tumor-adjacent or tumor-blood pairs did.

Synthesis of TCR beta cDNA was carried out from approximately 500 ng total RNA with a constant-region primer. TCR beta libraries came from three nested multiplex PCR rounds using slightly modified ARM-PCR. TRBV1-TRBV30 forward primers paired with a C-beta reverse primer drove the first two PCR rounds, roughly 10 cycles each. Each CDR3 protein is one row after TCRdb ran MiXCR on the multiplex PCR reads. This table holds 310,000 or so distinct CDR3 sequences, about 65% found once. In germline, CDR1 is WNHNN, CDR2 SYGVQD (reference sequence). V gave up 3 bases and J gave up 9 bases; unmatched junction bases: 7. This CDR3 is built from 14 residues. Details on this clonotype: Antigen: not known.

Germline DNA was also extracted, with blood RNA taken from unsorted whole blood. The receptor comes from a middle-aged man with primary liver carcinoma and hepatitis B virus infection. The sequenced material came from peripheral blood. V usage is TRBV10-1 and J usage is TRBJ2-1, with 8 bases that match TRBD2. In DNA form, the CDR3 reads TGCGCCAGCAGTGACCCCGGACTAGCCCTTGAGCAGTTCTTC. It encodes CASSDPGLALEQFF.